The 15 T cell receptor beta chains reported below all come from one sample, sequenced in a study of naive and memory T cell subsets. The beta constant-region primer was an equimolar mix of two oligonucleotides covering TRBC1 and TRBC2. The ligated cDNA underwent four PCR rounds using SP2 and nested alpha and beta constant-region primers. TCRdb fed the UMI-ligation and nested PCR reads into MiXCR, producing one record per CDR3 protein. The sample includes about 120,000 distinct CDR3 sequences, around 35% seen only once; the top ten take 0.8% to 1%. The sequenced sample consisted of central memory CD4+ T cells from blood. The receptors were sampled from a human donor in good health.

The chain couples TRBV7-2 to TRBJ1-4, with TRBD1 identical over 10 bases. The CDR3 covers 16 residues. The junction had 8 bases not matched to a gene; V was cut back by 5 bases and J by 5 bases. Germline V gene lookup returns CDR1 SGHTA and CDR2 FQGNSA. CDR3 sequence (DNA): TGTGCCAGCAGCGCTCTCTGGACAGGGGGAAATGAAAAACTGTTTTTT. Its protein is CASSALWTGGNEKLFF.

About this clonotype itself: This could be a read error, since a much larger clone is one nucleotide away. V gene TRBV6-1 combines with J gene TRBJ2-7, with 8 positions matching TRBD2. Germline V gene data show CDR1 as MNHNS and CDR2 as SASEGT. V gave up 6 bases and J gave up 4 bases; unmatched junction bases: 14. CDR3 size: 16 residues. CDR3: CASSREPGTRGYEQYF. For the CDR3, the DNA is TGTGCCAGCAGCCGCGAACCCGGGACTAGAGGATACGAGCAGTACTTC.

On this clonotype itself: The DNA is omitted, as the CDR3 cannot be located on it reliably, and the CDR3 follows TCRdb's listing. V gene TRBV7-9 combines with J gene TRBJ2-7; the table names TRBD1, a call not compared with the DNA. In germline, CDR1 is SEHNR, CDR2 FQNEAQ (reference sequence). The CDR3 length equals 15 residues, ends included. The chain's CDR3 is CASTVSVPGSYEQYF.

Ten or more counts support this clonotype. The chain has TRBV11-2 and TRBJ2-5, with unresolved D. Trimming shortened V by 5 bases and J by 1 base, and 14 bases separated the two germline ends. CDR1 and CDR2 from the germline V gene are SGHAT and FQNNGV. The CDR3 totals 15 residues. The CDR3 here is CASSPRRTIQETQYF. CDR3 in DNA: TGTGCCAGCAGCCCCCGACGGACGATCCAAGAGACCCAGTACTTC.

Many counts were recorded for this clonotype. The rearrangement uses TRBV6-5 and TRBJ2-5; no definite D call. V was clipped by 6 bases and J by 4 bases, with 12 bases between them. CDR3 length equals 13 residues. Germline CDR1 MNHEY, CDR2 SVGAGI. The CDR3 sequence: CASRSPLGETQYF. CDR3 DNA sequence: TGTGCCAGCAGATCCCCCTTGGGAGAGACCCAGTACTTC.

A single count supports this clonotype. The CDR3 sequence is CASTLPNQPQHF. The CDR3 region has the DNA TGTGCCAGCACCCTCCCCAATCAGCCCCAGCATTTT. The V gene is TRBV28, the J gene TRBJ1-5; D is unresolved. Trimming took 7 bases from V and 3 from J, leaving 7 bases between them. CDR3 length: 12 amino acids. Germline loops: CDR1 MDHEN, CDR2 SYDVKM. The whole variable domain, remainder taken from reference TRBV28 and TRBJ1-5, is DVKVTQSSRYLVKRTGEKVFLECVQDMDHENMFWYRQDPGLGLRLIYFSYDVKMKEKGDIPEGYSVSREKKERFSLILESASTNQTSMYLCASTLPNQPQHFGDGTRLSIL.

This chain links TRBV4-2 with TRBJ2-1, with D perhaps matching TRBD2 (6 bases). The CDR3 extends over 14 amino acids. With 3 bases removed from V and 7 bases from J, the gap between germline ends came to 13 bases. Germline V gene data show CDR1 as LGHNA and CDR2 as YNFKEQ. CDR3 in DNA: TGTGCCAGCAGCCAGCGGGATCCCGCAAATGAGCAGTTCTTC. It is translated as CASSQRDPANEQFF.

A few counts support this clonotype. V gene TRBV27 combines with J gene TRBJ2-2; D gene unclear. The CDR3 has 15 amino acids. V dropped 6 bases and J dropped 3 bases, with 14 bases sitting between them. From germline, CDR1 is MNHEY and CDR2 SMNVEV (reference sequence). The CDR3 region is CASSHLSPDTGELFF. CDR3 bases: TGTGCCAGCAGCCATCTCTCCCCGGACACCGGGGAGCTGTTTTTT.

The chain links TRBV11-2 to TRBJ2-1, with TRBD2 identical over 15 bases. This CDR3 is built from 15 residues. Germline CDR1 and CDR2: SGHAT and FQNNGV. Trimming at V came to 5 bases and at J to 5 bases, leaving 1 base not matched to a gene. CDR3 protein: CASSGTSGRNNEQFF. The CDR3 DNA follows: TGTGCCAGCAGCGGGACTAGCGGGAGGAACAATGAGCAGTTCTTC.

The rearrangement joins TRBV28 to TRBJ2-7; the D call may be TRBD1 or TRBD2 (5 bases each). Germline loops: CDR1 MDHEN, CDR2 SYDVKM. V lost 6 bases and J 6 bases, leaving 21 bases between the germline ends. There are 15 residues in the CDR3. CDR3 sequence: CASSFSWGPAPEQYF. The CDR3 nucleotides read TGTGCCAGCAGCTTTTCGTGGGGACCCGCCCCCGAGCAGTACTTC.

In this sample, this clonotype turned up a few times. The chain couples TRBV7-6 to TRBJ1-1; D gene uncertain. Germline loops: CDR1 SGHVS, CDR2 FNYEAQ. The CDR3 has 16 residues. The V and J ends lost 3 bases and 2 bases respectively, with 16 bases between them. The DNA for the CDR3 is TGTGCCAGCAGCTTTAATATGCGGAGGGCCAACACTGAAGCTTTCTTT. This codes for CASSFNMRRANTEAFF.

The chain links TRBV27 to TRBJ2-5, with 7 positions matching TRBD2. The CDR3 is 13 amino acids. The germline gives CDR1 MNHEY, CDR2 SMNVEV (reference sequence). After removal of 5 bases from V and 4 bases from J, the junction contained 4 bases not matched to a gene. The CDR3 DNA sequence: TGTGCCAGCAGTCCGATAGCGGGAGAGACCCAGTACTTC. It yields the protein CASSPIAGETQYF.

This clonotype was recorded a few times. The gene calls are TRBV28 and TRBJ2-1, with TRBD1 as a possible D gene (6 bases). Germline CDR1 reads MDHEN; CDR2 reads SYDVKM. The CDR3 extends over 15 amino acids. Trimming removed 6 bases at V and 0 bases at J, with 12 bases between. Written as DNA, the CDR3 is TGTGCCAGCAGAGGCCAGGGGAGCTCCTACAATGAGCAGTTCTTC. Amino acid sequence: CASRGQGSSYNEQFF.

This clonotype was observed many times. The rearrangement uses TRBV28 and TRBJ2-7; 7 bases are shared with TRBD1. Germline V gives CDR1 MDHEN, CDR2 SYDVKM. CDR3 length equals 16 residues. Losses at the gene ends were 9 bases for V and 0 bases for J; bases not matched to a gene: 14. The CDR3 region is CASSPNRGWSSYEQYF. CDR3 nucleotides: TGTGCCAGTTCACCAAACAGGGGATGGAGCTCCTACGAGCAGTACTTC.

The CDR3 nucleotides read TGTGCCAGCAGTTTCCTATCCACCACGTACAATGAGCAGTTCTTC. This encodes CASSFLSTTYNEQFF. The chain carries TRBV27 and TRBJ2-1; D remains ambiguous. Trimming pared 3 bases from V and 4 bases from J, leaving 13 bases between. The CDR3 is 15 amino acids. Germline values: CDR1 MNHEY, CDR2 SMNVEV (reference sequence).